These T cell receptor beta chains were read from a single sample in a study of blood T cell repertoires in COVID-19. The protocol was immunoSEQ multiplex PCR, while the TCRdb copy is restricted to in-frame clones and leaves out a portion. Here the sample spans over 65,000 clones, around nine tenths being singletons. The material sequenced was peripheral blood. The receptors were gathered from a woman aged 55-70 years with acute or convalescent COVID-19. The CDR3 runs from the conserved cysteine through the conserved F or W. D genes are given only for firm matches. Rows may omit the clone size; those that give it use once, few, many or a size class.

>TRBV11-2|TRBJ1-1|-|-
CASRVTAMNTEAFF
TGTGCCAGCAGGGTGACAGCTATGAACACTGAAGCTTTCTTT
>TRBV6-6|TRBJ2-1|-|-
CASTRSNEQFF
TGTGCCAGCACCCGGTCGAATGAGCAGTTCTTC
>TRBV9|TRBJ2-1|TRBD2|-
CASSVTAGGPSAYNEQFF
TGTGCCAGCAGCGTTACTGCGGGAGGGCCCTCGGCCTACAATGAGCAGTTCTTC
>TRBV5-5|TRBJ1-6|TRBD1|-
CASSLQGRPVNSPLHF
TGTGCCAGCAGCTTACAGGGGCGCCCCGTGAATTCACCCCTCCACTTT
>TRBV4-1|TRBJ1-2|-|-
CASSQVQSARTADGYTF
TGCGCCAGCAGCCAAGTTCAGTCGGCCCGGACAGCTGATGGCTACACCTTC
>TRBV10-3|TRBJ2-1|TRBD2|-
CAIRITSGGPNEQFF
TGTGCCATCAGGATTACTAGCGGGGGGCCCAATGAGCAGTTCTTC
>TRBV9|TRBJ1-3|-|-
CASSTTGSSGNTIYF
TGTGCCAGCAGCACAACCGGGAGCTCTGGAAACACCATATATTTT
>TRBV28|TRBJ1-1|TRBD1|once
CASSHHRGLGDTEAFF
TGTGCCAGCAGTCATCACAGGGGGCTGGGGGACACTGAAGCTTTCTTT
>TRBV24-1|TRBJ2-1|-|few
CATSAVSRGDYNEQFF
TGTGCCACCAGTGCTGTTAGCCGGGGAGACTACAATGAGCAGTTCTTC
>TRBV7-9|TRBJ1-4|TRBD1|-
CASSAGQGAYEKLFF
TGTGCCAGCAGCGCCGGACAGGGGGCTTATGAAAAACTGTTTTTT
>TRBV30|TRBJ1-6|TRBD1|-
CAWSRRQGQGSPLHF
TGTGCCTGGAGTCGTAGACAGGGACAAGGCTCACCCCTCCACTTT
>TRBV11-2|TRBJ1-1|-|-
CASSPLGATEAFF
TGTGCCAGCAGCCCATTGGGGGCAACTGAAGCTTTCTTT
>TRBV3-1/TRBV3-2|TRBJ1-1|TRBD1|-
CAAGPTGDTEAFF
TGTGCCGCGGGGCCGACAGGGGACACTGAAGCTTTCTTT
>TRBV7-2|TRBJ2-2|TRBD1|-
CASSLTGVNTGELFF
TGTGCCAGCAGCTTGACAGGGGTCAACACCGGGGAGCTGTTTTTT
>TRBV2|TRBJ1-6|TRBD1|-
CASRTGRIFNSPLHF
TGTGCCAGCAGGACAGGGAGAATATTTAATTCACCCCTCCACTTT
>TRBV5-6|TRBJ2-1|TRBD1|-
CASSEGQGVSDEQFF
TGTGCCAGCAGCGAGGGACAGGGGGTCAGTGATGAGCAGTTCTTC
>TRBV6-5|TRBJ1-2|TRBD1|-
CASSYPDREGYGYTF
TGTGCCAGCAGTTACCCGGACAGGGAAGGGTATGGCTACACCTTC
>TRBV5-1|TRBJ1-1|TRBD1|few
CASSLDRPQNTEAFF
TGCGCCAGCAGCCTGGACAGGCCCCAGAACACTGAAGCTTTCTTT
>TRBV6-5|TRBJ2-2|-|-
CASSLRRTGELFF
TGTGCCAGCAGTCTAAGGAGGACCGGGGAGCTGTTTTTT
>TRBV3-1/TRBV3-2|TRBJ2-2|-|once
CACRTSNTGELFF
TGTGCCTGCAGGACTTCGAACACCGGGGAGCTGTTTTTT
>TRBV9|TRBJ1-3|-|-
CASSPPSDTSGNTIYF
TGTGCCAGCAGCCCCCCGAGTGACACTTCTGGAAACACCATATATTTT
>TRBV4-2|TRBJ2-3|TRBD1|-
CASSQARDSAKDTQYF
TGTGCCAGCAGCCAAGCCCGGGACAGCGCAAAGGATACGCAGTATTTT
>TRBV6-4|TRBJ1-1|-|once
CASSDLVGGEAFF
TGTGCCAGCAGTGACTTGGTTGGGGGGGAAGCTTTCTTT